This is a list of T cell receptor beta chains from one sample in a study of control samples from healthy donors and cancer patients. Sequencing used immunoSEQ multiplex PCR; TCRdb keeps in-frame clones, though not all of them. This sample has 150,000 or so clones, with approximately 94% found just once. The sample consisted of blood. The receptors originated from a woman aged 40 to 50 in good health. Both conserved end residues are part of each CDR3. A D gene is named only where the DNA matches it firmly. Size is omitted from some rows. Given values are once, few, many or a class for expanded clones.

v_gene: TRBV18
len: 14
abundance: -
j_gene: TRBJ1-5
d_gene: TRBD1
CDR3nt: TGCGCCAGCTCACCAGGGAGGACAGGAACGCCCCAGCATTTT
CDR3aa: CASSPGRTGTPQHF

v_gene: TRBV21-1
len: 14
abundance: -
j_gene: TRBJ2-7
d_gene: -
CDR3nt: TGTGCCAGCAGCAAGATCGGGACGGACTACGAGCAGTACTTC
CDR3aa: CASSKIGTDYEQYF

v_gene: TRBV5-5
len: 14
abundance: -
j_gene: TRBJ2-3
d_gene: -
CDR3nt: TGTGCCAGCAGCTCATATAGCGGCACAGATACGCAGTATTTT
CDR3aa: CASSSYSGTDTQYF

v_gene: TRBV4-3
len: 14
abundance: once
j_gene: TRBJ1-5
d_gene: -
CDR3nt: TGCGCCAGCAGCCAGGGAAGATGGGCCCAGCCCCAGCATTTT
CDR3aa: CASSQGRWAQPQHF

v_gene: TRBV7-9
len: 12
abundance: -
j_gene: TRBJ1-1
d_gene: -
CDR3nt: TGTGCCAGCAGTCCCCAGGGCGAGAGGGCTTTCTTT
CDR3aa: CASSPQGERAFF

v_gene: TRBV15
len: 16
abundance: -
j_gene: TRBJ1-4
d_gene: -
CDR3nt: TGTGCCACCAGCAGAGATTTCGCCGCAACTAATGAAAAACTGTTTTTT
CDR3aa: CATSRDFAATNEKLFF

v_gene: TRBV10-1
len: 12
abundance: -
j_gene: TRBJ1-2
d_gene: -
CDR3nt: TGCGCCGCCGGCGGAGTGGAAGGGCTGAACACCTTC
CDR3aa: CAAGGVEGLNTF

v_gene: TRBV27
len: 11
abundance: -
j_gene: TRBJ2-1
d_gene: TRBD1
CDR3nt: TGTGCCGCCGGGACAGCCAATGAGCAGTTCTTC
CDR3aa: CAAGTANEQFF

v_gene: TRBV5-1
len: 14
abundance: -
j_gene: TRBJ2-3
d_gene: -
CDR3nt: TGCGCCAGCAGCCTTCAGTCTAGCACAGATACGCAGTATTTT
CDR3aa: CASSLQSSTDTQYF

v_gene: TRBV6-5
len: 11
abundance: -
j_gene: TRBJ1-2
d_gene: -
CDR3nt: TGTGCCAGCAGGGGAAACTATGGCTACACCTTC
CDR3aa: CASRGNYGYTF

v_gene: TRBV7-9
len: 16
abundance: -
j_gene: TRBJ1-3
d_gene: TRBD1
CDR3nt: TGTGCCAGCAGCCCCCGGACAGGGTTCTCTGGAAACACCATATATTTT
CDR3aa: CASSPRTGFSGNTIYF

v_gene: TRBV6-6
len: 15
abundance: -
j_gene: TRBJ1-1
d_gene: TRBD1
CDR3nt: TGTGCCAGCAGTTCCCCGCAGGGGGAGGACACTGAAGCTTTCTTT
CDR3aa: CASSSPQGEDTEAFF

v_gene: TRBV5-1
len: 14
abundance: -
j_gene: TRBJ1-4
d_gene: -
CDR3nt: TGCGCCAGCAGCTTGGTAGGGGGAAATGAAAAACTGTTTTTT
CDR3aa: CASSLVGGNEKLFF

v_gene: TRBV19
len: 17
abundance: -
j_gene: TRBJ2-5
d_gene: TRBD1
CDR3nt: TGTGCCAGTAGTATACTGCCGGGACAGGGTTACCAAGAGACCCAGTACTTC
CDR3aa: CASSILPGQGYQETQYF

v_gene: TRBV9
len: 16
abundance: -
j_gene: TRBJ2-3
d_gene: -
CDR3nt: TGTGCCAGCAGCGCTACCTCCGGCGGATTCAAAGATACGCAGTATTTT
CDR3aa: CASSATSGGFKDTQYF

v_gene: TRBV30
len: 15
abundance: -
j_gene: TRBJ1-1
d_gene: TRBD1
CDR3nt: TGTGCCTGGGGCAACCCCAGGGGGGGGAACACTGAAGCTTTCTTT
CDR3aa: CAWGNPRGGNTEAFF

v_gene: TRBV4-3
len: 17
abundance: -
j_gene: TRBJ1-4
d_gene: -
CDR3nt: TGCGCCAGCAGCCAAGATCCGCCAGTTCTTTCTAATGAAAAACTGTTTTTT
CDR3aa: CASSQDPPVLSNEKLFF

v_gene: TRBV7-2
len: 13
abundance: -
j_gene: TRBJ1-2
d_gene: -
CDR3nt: TGTGCCAGCACTCCAAGCGGGCACTATGGCTACACCTTC
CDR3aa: CASTPSGHYGYTF

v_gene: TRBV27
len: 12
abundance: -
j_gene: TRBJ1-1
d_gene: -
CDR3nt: TGTGCCAGCAGTTTCGGGGAGGGGGAAGCTTTCTTT
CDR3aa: CASSFGEGEAFF

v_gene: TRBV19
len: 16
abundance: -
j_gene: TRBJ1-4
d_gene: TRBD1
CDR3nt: TGTGCCAGTAGTATCCGGACAGGTCCCAATCTGAGAAAACTGTTTTTT
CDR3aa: CASSIRTGPNLRKLFF

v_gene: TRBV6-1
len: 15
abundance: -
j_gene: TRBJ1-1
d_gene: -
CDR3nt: TGTGCCAGCAGTGAATCTACAGCAGTAAACACTGAAGCTTTCTTT
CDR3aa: CASSESTAVNTEAFF

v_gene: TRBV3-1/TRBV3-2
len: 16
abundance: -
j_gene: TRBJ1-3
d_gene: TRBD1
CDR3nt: TGTGCCAGCAGCCCTCTCGAGACAGGGCCTGGAAACACCATATATTTT
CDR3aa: CASSPLETGPGNTIYF

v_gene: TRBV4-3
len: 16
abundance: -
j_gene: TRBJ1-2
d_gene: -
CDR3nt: TGCGCCAGCAGCCAAGATCGGGGGACCATCAACTATGGCTACACCTTC
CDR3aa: CASSQDRGTINYGYTF

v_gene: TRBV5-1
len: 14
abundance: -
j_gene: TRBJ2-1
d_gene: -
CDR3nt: TGCGCCAGCAGCCTTGGGGGCGTGGGGGATGAGCAGTTCTTC
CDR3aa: CASSLGGVGDEQFF

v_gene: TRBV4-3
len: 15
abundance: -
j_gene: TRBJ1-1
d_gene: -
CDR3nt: TGCGCCAGCAGCCTAAAGAGGGTTATCTACACTGAAGCTTTCTTT
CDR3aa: CASSLKRVIYTEAFF

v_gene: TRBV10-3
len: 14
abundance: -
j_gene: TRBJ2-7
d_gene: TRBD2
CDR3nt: TGTGCCATCAGTGACCGGGACTATCAATTTGGGCAGTACTTC
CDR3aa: CAISDRDYQFGQYF

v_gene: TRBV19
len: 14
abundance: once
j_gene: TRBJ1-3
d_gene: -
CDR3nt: TGTGCCAGTAGCACAGGGAGCTCTGGAAACACCATATATTTT
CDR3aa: CASSTGSSGNTIYF

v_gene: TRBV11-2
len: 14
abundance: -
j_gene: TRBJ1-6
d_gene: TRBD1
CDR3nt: TGTGCCAGCAGCCGGGGACAGGGTTATTCACCCCTCCACTTT
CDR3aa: CASSRGQGYSPLHF

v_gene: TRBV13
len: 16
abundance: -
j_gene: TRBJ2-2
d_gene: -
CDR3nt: TGTGCCAGCAGCTTAGTCAGAAGCGCGAACACCGGGGAGCTGTTTTTT
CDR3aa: CASSLVRSANTGELFF

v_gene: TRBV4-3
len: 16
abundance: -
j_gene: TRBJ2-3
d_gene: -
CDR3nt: TGCGCCAGCAGCCAAGAGCAGAGGTTAGCGGTGGATACGCAGTATTTT
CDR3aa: CASSQEQRLAVDTQYF

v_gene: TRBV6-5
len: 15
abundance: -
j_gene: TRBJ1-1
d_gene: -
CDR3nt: TGTGCCAGCAGTTACGGGTTTAGCCGGAACACTGAAGCTTTCTTT
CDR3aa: CASSYGFSRNTEAFF

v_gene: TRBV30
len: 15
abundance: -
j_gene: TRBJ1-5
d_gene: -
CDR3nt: TGTGCCTGGAGTGTATTAGGTCAAAGCAATCAGCCCCAGCATTTT
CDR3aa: CAWSVLGQSNQPQHF

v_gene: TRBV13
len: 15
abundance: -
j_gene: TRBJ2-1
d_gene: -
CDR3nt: TGTGCCAGCAGTCCCAGACAGTTGGCTTACAATGAGCAGTTCTTC
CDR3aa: CASSPRQLAYNEQFF

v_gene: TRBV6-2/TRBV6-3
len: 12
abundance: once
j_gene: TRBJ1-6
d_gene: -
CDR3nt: TGTGCCAGCAGTGTACAGCAAATAGCTCTCCACTTT
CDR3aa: CASSVQQIALHF

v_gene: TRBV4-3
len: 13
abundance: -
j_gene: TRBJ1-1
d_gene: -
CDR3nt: TGCGCCAGCAGCCAAGCCGGGAACACTGAAGCTTTCTTT
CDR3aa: CASSQAGNTEAFF

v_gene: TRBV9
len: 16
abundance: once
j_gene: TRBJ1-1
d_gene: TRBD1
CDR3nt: TGTGCCAGCAGCGTAGCCCAGACAGGGCTCAACACTGAAGCTTTCTTT
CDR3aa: CASSVAQTGLNTEAFF

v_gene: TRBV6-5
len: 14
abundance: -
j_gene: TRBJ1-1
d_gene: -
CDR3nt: TGTGCCAGCAGGCAGGGAGGGAGGGGTACTGAAGCTTTCTTT
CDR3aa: CASRQGGRGTEAFF

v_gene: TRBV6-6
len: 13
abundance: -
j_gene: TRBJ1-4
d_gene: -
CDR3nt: TGTGCCTCGACTGGCCCCCCAAGGGAAAAACTGTTTTTT
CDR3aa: CASTGPPREKLFF

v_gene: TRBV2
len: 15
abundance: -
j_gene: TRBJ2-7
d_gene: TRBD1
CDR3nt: TGTGCCAGCAGTGACACAGGGGGCATCTCCTACGAGCAGTACTTC
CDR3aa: CASSDTGGISYEQYF

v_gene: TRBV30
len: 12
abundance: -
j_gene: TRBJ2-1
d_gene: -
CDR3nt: TGTGCCTGGAGAGGGCTAGACAATGAGCAGTTCTTC
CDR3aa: CAWRGLDNEQFF

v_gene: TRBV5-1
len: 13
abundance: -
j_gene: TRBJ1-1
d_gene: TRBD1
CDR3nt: TGCGCCAGCAGCAGGCAGGGGGTTAGTGAAGCTTTCTTT
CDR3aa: CASSRQGVSEAFF

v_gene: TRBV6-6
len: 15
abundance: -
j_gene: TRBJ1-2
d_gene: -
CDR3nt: TGTGCCACCGACACCCACGGCAGTGCTAGGAATGGCTACACCTTC
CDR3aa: CATDTHGSARNGYTF

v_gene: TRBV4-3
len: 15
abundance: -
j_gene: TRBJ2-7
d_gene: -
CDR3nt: TGCGCCAGCAGCCAAGGGCCGACTACTACCTACGAGCAGTACTTC
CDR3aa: CASSQGPTTTYEQYF

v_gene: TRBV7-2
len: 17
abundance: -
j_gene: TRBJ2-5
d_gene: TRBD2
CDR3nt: TGTGCCAGCAGCCCATTGGGTCGCGGGGGGGAACAAGAGACCCAGTACTTC
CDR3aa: CASSPLGRGGEQETQYF

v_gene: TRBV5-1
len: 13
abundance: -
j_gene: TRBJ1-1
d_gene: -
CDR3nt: TGCGCCAGCAACCGGGAGTGGAACACTGAAGCTTTCTTT
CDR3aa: CASNREWNTEAFF

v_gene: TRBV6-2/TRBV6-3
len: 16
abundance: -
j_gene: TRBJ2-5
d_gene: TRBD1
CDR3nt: TGTGCCAGCAGTAGTCCGGGACAGCGGCCGAAAGAGACCCAGTACTTC
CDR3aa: CASSSPGQRPKETQYF

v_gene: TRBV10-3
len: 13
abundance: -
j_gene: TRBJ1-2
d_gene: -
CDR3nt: TGTGCCATCAGTGAAGGGAATAACCGCGGCTACACCTTC
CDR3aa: CAISEGNNRGYTF

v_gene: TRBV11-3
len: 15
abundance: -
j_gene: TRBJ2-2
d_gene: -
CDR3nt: TGTGCCAGCAGCTTATACGGGGGCAGCACCGGGGAGCTGTTTTTT
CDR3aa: CASSLYGGSTGELFF

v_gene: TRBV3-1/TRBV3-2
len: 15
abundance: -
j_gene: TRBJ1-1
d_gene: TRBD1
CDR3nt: TGTGCCAGCAGCCGGATTACAGGGGGTTTCACTGAAGCTTTCTTT
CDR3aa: CASSRITGGFTEAFF

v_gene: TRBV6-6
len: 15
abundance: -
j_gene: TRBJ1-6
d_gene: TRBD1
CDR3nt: TGTGCCAGCAGTCGGACCCGACAGGGAAATTCACCCCTCCACTTT
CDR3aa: CASSRTRQGNSPLHF

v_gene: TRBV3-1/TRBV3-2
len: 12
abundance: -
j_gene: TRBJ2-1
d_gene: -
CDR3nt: TGTGCCAGCAGTTCCACAGAGAATGAGCAGTTCTTC
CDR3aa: CASSSTENEQFF

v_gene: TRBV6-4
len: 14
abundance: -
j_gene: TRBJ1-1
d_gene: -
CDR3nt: TGTGCCAGCAGGCCGGGACCGACTAACACTGAAGCTTTCTTT
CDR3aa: CASRPGPTNTEAFF